This record concerns one T cell receptor (beta chain) sequence. TCRdb keeps only in-frame clones here, not all; method: immunoSEQ multiplex PCR. The sample yields 60,000 to 65,000 clones, around 74% seen once. The sample comes from a study of blood T cell repertoires in COVID-19. Study details: The United States, Italy and Spain provided the acute and convalescent COVID-19 samples. The cDNA or gDNA used as material had been derived from T cells, B-cell-depleted T cells, or PBMCs.

The CDR3 extends over 13 amino acids. Trimming stripped 0 bases from V and 7 bases from J, with 9 bases between. Germline V gene data show CDR1 as LNHDA and CDR2 as SQIVND (reference sequence). This clonotype was sampled from a woman older than 75 with acute or convalescent COVID-19. This chain links TRBV19 with TRBJ1-2; D is uncertain. Material for sequencing was peripheral blood. CDR3 sequence: CASSIDREGGYTF. CDR3 sequence (DNA): TGTGCCAGTAGTATAGATCGGGAAGGTGGCTACACCTTC.